This T cell receptor (beta chain) was obtained from a study of T cell repertoires in cytomegalovirus infection. Looking at the study overall: Selection of CMV epitopes for the study included recently identified HLA-C-restricted and well-studied HLA-B-restricted ones. Matching HLA type, along with CMV infection, was indicated by public TCR beta signatures.

TCRdb itself ran the reads through MiXCR, one entry per CDR3 protein. Here the sample spans fewer than 850,000 distinct CDR3 sequences, under 35% being singletons. This clonotype was found a few times. Its antigen is not identified. This CDR3 has 15 amino acids. CDR1 is ENHRY and CDR2 is SYGVKD in the germline V gene. Trimming removed 4 bases from V and 5 bases from J; junction bases left unmatched: 4. The chain is built from TRBV10-3 and TRBJ2-5, with 13 bases lining up with TRBD2. The TCR sequence derives from a human donor in good health (CMV status not recorded). Some clones in this sample may be carry-over from other donors' samples. The sequencing used cultured CD8+ T cells from PBMCs, collected from culture after CMV antigen stimulation. CDR3 sequence (DNA): TGTGCCATCAGTGGGACTAGCGGGGGAACGGAGACCCAGTACTTC. Amino acids: CAISGTSGGTETQYF.